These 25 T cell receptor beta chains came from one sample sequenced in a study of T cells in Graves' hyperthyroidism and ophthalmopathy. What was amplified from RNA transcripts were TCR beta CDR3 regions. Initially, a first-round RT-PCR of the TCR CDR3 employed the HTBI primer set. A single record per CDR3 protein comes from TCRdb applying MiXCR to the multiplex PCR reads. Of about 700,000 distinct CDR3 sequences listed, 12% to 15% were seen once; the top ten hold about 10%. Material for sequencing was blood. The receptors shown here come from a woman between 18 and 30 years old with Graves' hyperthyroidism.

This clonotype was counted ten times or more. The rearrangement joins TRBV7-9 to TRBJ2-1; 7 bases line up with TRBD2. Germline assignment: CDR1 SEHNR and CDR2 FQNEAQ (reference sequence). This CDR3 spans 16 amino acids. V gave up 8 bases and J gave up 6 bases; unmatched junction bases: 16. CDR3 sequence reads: CASGAPTGGPLNEQFF. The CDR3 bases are TGTGCCAGCGGGGCTCCTACGGGAGGCCCCCTCAATGAGCAGTTCTTC.

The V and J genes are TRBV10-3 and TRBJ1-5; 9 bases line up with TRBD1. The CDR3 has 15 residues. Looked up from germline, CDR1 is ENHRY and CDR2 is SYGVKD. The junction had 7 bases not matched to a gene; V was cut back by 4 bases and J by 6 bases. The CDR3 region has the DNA TGTGCCATCAGTGGCCCCGGACAGGGGAGTCAGCCCCAGCATTTT. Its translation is CAISGPGQGSQPQHF.

The CDR3 DNA reads as TGTGCCAGCAGCCGATTGGGAGTGACTGAAGCTTTCTTT. This gives the protein CASSRLGVTEAFF. The chain employs TRBV7-2 and TRBJ1-1; D is unclear. Germline V CDR1 and CDR2: SGHTA, FQGNSA. There are 13 residues in the CDR3. Between the trimmed V and J ends, which lost 5 bases and 5 bases, there was a span of 12 bases.

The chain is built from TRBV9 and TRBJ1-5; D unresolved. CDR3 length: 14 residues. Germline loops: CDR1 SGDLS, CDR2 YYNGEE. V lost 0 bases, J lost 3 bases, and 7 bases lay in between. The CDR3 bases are TGTGCCAGCAGCGTAGGGGAGACCAATCAGCCCCAGCATTTT. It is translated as CASSVGETNQPQHF.

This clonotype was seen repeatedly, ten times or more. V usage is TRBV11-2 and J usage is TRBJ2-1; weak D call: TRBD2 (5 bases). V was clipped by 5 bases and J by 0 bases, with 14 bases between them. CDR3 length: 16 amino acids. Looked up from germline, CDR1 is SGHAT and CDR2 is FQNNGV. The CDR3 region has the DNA TGTGCCAGCAGCCCCGGGCTCCGGGGCTCCTACAATGAGCAGTTCTTC. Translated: CASSPGLRGSYNEQFF.

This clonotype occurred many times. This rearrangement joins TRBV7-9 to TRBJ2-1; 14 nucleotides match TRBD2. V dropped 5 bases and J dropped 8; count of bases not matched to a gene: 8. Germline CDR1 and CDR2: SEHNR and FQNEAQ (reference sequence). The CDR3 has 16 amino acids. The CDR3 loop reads CASSDPGLAGVYEQFF. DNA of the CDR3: TGTGCCAGCAGCGATCCGGGACTAGCGGGAGTCTATGAGCAGTTCTTC.

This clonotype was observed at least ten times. CDR3 region: CASSPKPPGAWDIQYF. The CDR3 nucleotides are TGTGCCAGCAGCCCAAAACCCCCCGGGGCGTGGGACATTCAGTACTTC. This sequence joins TRBV11-3 and TRBJ2-4, with D possibly called TRBD1 or TRBD2 (5 bases each). In germline, CDR1 is SGHNT, CDR2 YENEEA. The CDR3 covers 16 residues. The germline V and J ends were trimmed by 5 bases and 8 bases, with 22 bases remaining between them. Complete variable domain (other parts from reference TRBV11-3 and TRBJ2-4): EAGVVQSPRYKIIEKKQPVAFWCNPISGHNTLYWYLQNLGQGPELLIRYENEEAVDDSQLPKDRFSAERLKGVDSTLKIQPAELGDSAVYLCASSPKPPGAWDIQYFGAGTRLSVL.

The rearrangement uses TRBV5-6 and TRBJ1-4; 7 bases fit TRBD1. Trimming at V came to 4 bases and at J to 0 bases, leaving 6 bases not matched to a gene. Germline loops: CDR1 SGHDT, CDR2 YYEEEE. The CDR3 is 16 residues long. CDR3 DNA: TGTGCCAGCAGCCTGGGACAGAAACCAACTAATGAAAAACTGTTTTTT. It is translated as CASSLGQKPTNEKLFF.

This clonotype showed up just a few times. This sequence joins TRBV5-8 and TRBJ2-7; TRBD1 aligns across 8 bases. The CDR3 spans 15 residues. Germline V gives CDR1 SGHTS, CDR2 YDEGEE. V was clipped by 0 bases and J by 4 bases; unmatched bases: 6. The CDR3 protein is CASSLERDRWYEQYF. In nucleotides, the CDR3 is TGTGCCAGCAGCTTGGAGAGGGACAGGTGGTACGAGCAGTACTTC. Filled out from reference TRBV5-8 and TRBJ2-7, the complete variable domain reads EAGVTQSPTHLIKTRGQQATLRCSPISGHTSVYWYQQALGLGLQFLLWYDEGEERNRGNFPPRFSGRQFPNYSSELNVNALELEDSALYLCASSLERDRWYEQYFGPGTRLTVT.

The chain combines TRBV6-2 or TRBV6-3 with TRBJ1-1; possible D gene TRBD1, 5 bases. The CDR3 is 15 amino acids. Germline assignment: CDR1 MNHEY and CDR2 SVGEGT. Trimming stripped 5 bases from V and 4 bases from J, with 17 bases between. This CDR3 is CASSVSGPGGTEAFF. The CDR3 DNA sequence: TGTGCCAGCAGTGTATCTGGTCCCGGGGGCACTGAAGCTTTCTTT.

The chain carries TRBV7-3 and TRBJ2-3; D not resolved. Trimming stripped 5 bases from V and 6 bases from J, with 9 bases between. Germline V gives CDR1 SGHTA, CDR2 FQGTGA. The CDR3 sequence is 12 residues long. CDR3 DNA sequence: TGTGCCAGCAGCGATAGATCGGATACGCAGTATTTT. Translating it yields CASSDRSDTQYF.

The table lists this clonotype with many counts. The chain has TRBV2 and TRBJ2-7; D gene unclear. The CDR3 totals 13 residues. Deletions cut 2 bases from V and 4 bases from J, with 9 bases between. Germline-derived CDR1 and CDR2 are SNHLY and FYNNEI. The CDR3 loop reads CASSEFWRYEQYF. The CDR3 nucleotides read TGTGCCAGCAGTGAATTTTGGCGTTACGAGCAGTACTTC.

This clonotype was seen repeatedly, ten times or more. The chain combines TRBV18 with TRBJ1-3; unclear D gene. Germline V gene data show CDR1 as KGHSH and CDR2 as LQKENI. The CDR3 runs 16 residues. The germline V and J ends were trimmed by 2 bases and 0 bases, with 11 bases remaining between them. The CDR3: CASSPEARSSGNTIYF. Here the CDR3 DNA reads TGTGCCAGCTCACCAGAGGCCAGGAGCTCTGGAAACACCATATATTTT.

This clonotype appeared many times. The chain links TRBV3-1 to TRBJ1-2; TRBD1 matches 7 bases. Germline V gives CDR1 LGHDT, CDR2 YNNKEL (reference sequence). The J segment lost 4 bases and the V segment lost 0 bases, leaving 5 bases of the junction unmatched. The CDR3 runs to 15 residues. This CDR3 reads CASSQEGGRGYGYTF. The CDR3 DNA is TGTGCCAGCAGCCAAGAAGGGGGCAGGGGCTATGGCTACACCTTC.

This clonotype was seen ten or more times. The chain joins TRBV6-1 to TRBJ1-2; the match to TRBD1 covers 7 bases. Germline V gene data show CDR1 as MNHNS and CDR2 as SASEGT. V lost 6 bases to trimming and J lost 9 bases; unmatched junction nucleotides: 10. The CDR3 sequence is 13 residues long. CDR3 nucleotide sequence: TGTGCCAGCAGCCTGACAGGGTCGAGGAGCTACACCTTC. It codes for CASSLTGSRSYTF.

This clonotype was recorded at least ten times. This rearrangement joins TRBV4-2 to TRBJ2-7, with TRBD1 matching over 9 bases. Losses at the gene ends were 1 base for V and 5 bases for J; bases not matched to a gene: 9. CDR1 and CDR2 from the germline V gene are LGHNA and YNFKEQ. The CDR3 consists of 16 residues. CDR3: CASSQATWDRADEQYF. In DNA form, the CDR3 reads TGTGCCAGCAGCCAAGCTACCTGGGACAGGGCCGACGAGCAGTACTTC.

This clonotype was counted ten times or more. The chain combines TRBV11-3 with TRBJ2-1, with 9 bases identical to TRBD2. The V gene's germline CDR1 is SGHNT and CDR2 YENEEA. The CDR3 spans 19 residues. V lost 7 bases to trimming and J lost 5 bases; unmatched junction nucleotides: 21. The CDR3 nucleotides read TGTGCCAGCACATCCCTCGGTTACCTAGCGGGGCCGCCTGACAATGAGCAGTTCTTC. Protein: CASTSLGYLAGPPDNEQFF.

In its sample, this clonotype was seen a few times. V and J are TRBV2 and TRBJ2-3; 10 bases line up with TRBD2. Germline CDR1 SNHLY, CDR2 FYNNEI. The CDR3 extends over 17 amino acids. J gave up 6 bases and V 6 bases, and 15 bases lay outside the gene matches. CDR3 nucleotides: TGTGCCAGCAGCACTCTAGGCAGCGGGAGGGCCGCCGATACGCAGTATTTT. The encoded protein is CASSTLGSGRAADTQYF.

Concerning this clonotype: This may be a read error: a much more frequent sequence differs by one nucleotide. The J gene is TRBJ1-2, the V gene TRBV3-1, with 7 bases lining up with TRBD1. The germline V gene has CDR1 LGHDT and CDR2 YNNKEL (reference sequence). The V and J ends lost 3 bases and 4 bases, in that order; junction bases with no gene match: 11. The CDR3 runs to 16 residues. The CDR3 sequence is CASSQGQLTPFYGYTF. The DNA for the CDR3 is TGTGCCAGCAGCCAGGGACAGCTTACACCCTTCTATGGCTACACCTTC.

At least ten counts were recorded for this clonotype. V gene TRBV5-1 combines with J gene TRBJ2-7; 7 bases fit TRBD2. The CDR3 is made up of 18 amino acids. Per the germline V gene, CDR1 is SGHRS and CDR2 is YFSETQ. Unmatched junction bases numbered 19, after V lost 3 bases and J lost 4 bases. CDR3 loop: CASSWVPLARGLNYEQYF. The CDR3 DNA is TGCGCCAGCAGCTGGGTCCCACTAGCGAGAGGACTTAATTACGAGCAGTACTTC.

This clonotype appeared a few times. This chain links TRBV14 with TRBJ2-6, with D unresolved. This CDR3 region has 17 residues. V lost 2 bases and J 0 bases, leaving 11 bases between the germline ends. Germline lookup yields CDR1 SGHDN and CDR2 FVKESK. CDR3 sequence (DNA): TGTGCCAGCAGCCAACTCAAAAGGAGCTCTGGGGCCAACGTCCTGACTTTC. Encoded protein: CASSQLKRSSGANVLTF.

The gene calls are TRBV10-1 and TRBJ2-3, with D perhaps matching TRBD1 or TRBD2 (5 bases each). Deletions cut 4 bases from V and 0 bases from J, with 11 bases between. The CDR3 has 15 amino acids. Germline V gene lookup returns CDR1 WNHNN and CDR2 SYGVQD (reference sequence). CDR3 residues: CASSGGKGSTDTQYF. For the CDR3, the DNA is TGCGCCAGCAGTGGAGGGAAGGGGAGCACAGATACGCAGTATTTT.

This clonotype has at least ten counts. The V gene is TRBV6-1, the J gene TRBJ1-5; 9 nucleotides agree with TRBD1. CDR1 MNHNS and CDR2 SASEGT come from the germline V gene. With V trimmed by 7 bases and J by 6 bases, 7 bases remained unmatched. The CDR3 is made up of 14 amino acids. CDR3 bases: TGTGCCAGCACCACCGGGACAGGGACTCAGCCCCAGCATTTT. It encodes CASTTGTGTQPQHF.

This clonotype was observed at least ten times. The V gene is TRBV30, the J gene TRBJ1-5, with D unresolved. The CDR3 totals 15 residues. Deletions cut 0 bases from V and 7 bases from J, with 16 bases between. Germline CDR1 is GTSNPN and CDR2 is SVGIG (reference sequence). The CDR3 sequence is CAWSVRWQMNQPQHF. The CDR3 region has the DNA TGTGCCTGGAGTGTACGATGGCAGATGAACCAGCCCCAGCATTTT.

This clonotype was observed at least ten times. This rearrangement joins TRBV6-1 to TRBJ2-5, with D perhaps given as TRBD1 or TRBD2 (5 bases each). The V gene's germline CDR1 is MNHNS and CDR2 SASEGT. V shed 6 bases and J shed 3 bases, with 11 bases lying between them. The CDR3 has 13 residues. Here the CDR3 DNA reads TGTGCCAGCAGACCCGGGGCTAAAGAGACCCAGTACTTC. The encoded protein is CASRPGAKETQYF.